A single sample is the source of the 7 T cell receptor beta chains below, sequenced in a study of neurological immune-mediated disorders. TCRdb independently ran MiXCR on the 5' RACE reads; one entry per CDR3 protein. The sample includes 50,000 to 65,000 distinct CDR3 sequences, 3.6% of them seen just once. What was sequenced was PBMCs. The origin of the receptors is a man younger than 45 with multiple sclerosis.

Notes on this clonotype: It is likely a read error, because the conserved phenylalanine at the end of the CDR3 is missing. The chain couples TRBV6-5 to TRBJ1-2; 7 bases fit TRBD1. Germline CDR1 is MNHEY and CDR2 is SVGAGI. This CDR3 contains 14 residues. The CDR3: CASSIDRANYVYTV. Here the CDR3 DNA reads TGTGCCAGCTCGATCGACAGGGCTAACTATGTCTACACCGTC.

This clonotype was counted at least ten times. The V call is TRBV4-2, the J call TRBJ2-2, with a possible D match to TRBD2 (5 bases). Germline CDR1 reads LGHNA; CDR2 reads YNFKEQ. This CDR3 comprises 14 residues. Trimming removed 2 bases from V and 6 bases from J, with 10 bases in between. The CDR3: CASSQPHGAGELFF. CDR3 in DNA: TGTGCCAGCAGCCAACCCCACGGGGCCGGGGAGCTGTTTTTT.

This chain connects TRBV6-1 to TRBJ2-1, with D unresolved. The V gene lost 2 bases and the J gene lost 2 bases, with 13 bases spanning the gap. Germline V gene lookup returns CDR1 MNHNS and CDR2 SASEGT. This CDR3 is built from 16 residues. The CDR3 DNA reads as TGTGCCAGCAGTGAATTCGGCTCACGAACCTACAATGAGCAGTTCTTC. This translates into CASSEFGSRTYNEQFF.

At least ten counts were recorded for this clonotype. This chain uses TRBV25-1 with TRBJ1-2; 7 bases line up with TRBD1. The V gene's germline CDR1 is MGHDK and CDR2 SYGVNS. J was trimmed by 2 bases and V by 7 bases; bases with no gene match: 7. The CDR3 extends over 14 amino acids. CDR3 region: CASTSGQANYGYTF. For the CDR3, the DNA is TGTGCCAGCACCAGCGGACAGGCCAACTATGGCTACACCTTC.

Many counts were recorded for this clonotype. The rearrangement joins TRBV20-1 to TRBJ1-1; tentative D call: TRBD1 (6 bases). The CDR3 spans 12 residues. V lost 3 bases and J 3 bases, leaving 8 bases between the germline ends. Germline V gene lookup returns CDR1 DFQATT and CDR2 SNEGSKA (reference sequence). DNA of the CDR3: TGCAGTGCTAGCAAGGGGGACACTGAAGCTTTCTTT. The encoded protein is CSASKGDTEAFF.

This clonotype showed up many times. The chain combines TRBV3-1 with TRBJ1-3; D is uncertain. Germline V gene data show CDR1 as LGHDT and CDR2 as YNNKEL (reference sequence). The CDR3 has 14 residues. Between the trimmed V and J ends, which lost 4 bases and 0 bases, there was a span of 7 bases. The CDR3 DNA is TGTGCCAGCAGCCGATCGAGCTCTGGAAACACCATATATTTT. It encodes CASSRSSSGNTIYF.

On this clonotype itself: This clone may be a read error of a much larger clone one base away. The chain joins TRBV20-1 to TRBJ2-3; D uncertain. The V and J ends lost 6 bases and 0 bases respectively, with 10 bases between them. Germline loops: CDR1 DFQATT, CDR2 SNEGSKA (reference sequence). This CDR3 contains 13 residues. CDR3 region: CSAGFGSTDTQYF. The CDR3 DNA follows: TGCAGTGCCGGTTTCGGAAGCACAGATACGCAGTATTTT.